The TCR beta chain described here comes from a study of T cells in Graves' hyperthyroidism and ophthalmopathy. The table lists this clonotype with a few counts. Its cognate antigen is unknown. Among the patients, aged 18 to 65, hyperthyroidism was newly diagnosed and had lasted under 2 months. Diagnosis relied on clinical symptoms, serum thyroxine and TRAb, thyroid ultrasound and orbital computed tomography. From approximately 9.1 ml of fresh peripheral blood, PBMCs were isolated. Amplification of TCR beta CDR3 regions was performed using RNA transcripts as template. TCR CDR3 underwent first-round RT-PCR with the HTBI primer set. TCRdb itself ran the multiplex PCR reads through MiXCR, one entry per CDR3 protein. This sample has approximately 400,000 distinct CDR3 sequences, with 15% to 18% found just once. CDR1 is PRHDT, CDR2 FYEKMQ, per germline (reference sequence). The CDR3 runs to 14 residues. The J segment lost 7 bases and the V segment lost 4 bases, leaving 5 bases of the junction unmatched.

Broader study findings: Expanded thyroid clonotypes (above 0.001) were mostly also found in blood.

The rearrangement joins TRBV13 to TRBJ2-1; TRBD2 matches at 9 bases. Input material: blood. The source of this sequence is a woman aged 18-29 years with Graves' hyperthyroidism. CDR3 coding DNA: TGTGCCAGCAGCTCAGTAGCGGGGGTAAATGAGCAGTTCTTC. Translation gives CASSSVAGVNEQFF.